The 8 T cell receptor beta chains below all came from one sample that was sequenced in a study of T cells in Graves' hyperthyroidism and ophthalmopathy. Amplification targeted TCR beta CDR3 regions from RNA transcripts. A first-round RT-PCR of the TCR CDR3 used the HTBI primer set. One entry per CDR3 protein, called by TCRdb with MiXCR from the multiplex PCR reads. The profile covers around 420,000 distinct CDR3 sequences, with roughly 14% appearing a single time and approximately 14% taken by the ten largest. The specimen sequenced was blood. The receptors come from a woman between 18 and 29 years old with Graves' hyperthyroidism.

This chain links TRBV20-1 with TRBJ2-3, with 11 bases aligning to TRBD2. CDR1 and CDR2 from the germline V gene are DFQATT and SNEGSKA (reference sequence). Trimming removed 3 bases from V and 4 bases from J; junction bases left unmatched: 6. The CDR3 is 15 amino acids. CDR3 in amino acids: CSARSLAGGADTQYF. CDR3 DNA: TGCAGTGCTAGGTCTCTAGCGGGGGGCGCAGATACGCAGTATTTT.

This sequence joins TRBV29-1 and TRBJ1-3, with a possible D match to TRBD1 (6 bases). This CDR3 is built from 15 residues. Germline V CDR1 and CDR2: SQVTM, ANQGSEA. Trimming took 4 bases from V and 2 from J, leaving 15 bases between them. The CDR3 sequence is CSVGQTGMPGNTIYF. The CDR3 nucleotides are TGCAGCGTTGGGCAAACAGGGATGCCTGGAAACACCATATATTTT.

At least ten counts were recorded for this clonotype. The chain employs TRBV6-1 and TRBJ2-1, with D possibly being TRBD1 (5 bases). The CDR3 is made up of 16 amino acids. Germline V gene sequence: CDR1 MNHNS, CDR2 SASEGT. Trimming took 6 bases from V and 5 from J, leaving 20 bases between them. The CDR3 is CASSSLTWKGHNEQFF. For the CDR3, the DNA is TGTGCCAGCAGCTCCCTAACTTGGAAGGGGCACAATGAGCAGTTCTTC.

This clonotype has at least ten counts. The V call is TRBV6-1, the J call TRBJ2-1; 13 bases are shared with TRBD2. CDR3 length: 17 amino acids. Germline V gene data show CDR1 as MNHNS and CDR2 as SASEGT. The junction had 8 bases not matched to a gene; V was cut back by 5 bases and J by 4 bases. The CDR3 DNA reads TGTGCCAGCAGTTCGCGAGGGACTAGCGGGACGTACAATGAGCAGTTCTTC. Translated, it gives CASSSRGTSGTYNEQFF.

The sample holds many counts of this clonotype. The chain employs TRBV12-3 or TRBV12-4 and TRBJ1-2; no clear D. The CDR3 is made up of 14 amino acids. The V gene lost 7 bases and the J gene lost 7 bases, with 19 bases spanning the gap. The CDR3, as DNA: TGTGCCAGCAACCCATCCCTTGGCGTCGGTGGCTACACCTTC. It specifies CASNPSLGVGGYTF.

This clonotype was found many times. The rearrangement uses TRBV7-3 and TRBJ1-1; TRBD1 agrees at 8 bases. V was pared by 5 bases and J by 4 bases, with 3 bases of the junction left unmatched. CDR3 size: 13 residues. Looked up from germline, CDR1 is SGHTA and CDR2 is FQGTGA. The CDR3 is CASSATGGTEAFF. The CDR3 DNA follows: TGTGCCAGCAGCGCCACAGGGGGCACTGAAGCTTTCTTT.

The V gene is TRBV4-2, the J gene TRBJ2-7; no firm D call. Germline-derived CDR1 and CDR2 are LGHNA and YNFKEQ. Trimming pared 0 bases from V and 0 bases from J, leaving 9 bases between. The CDR3 runs 15 residues. Written as DNA, the CDR3 is TGTGCCAGCAGCCAAGAGCTGGCGAGCTCCTACGAGCAGTACTTC. Translating it yields CASSQELASSYEQYF.

This clonotype showed up many times. The chain couples TRBV20-1 to TRBJ2-1, with TRBD2 matching over 9 bases. The CDR3 length is 17 residues. With V trimmed by 2 bases and J by 0 bases, 8 bases remained unmatched. Germline loops: CDR1 DFQATT, CDR2 SNEGSKA (reference sequence). The CDR3 protein is CSARMGLAASSYNEQFF. The CDR3 DNA reads as TGCAGTGCTAGAATGGGACTAGCCGCTAGCTCCTACAATGAGCAGTTCTTC.